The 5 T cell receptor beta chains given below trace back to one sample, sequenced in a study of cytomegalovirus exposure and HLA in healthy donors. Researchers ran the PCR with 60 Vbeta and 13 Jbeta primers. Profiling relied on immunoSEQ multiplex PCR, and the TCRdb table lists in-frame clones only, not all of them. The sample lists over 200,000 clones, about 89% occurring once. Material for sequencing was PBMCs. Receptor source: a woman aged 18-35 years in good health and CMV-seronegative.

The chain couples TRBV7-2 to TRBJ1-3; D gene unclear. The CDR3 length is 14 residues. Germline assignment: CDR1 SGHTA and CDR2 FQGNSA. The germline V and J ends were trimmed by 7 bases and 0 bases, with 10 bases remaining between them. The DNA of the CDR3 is TGTGCCAGCACCACAGAGTTCTCTGGAAACACCATATATTTT. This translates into CASTTEFSGNTIYF.

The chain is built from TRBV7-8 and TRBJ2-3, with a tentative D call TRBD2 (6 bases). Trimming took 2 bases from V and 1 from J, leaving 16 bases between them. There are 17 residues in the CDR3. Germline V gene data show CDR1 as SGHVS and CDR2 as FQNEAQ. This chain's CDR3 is CASSLTGVPLRTDTQYF. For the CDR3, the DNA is TGTGCCAGCAGCTTAACGGGAGTACCCCTTCGCACAGATACGCAGTATTTT.

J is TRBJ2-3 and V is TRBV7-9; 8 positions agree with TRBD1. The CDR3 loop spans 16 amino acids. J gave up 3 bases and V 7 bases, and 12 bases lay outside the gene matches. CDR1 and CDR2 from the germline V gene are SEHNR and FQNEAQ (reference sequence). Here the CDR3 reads CASTVQGGHQTDTQYF. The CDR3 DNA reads TGTGCCAGCACCGTACAGGGGGGACATCAGACAGATACGCAGTATTTT.

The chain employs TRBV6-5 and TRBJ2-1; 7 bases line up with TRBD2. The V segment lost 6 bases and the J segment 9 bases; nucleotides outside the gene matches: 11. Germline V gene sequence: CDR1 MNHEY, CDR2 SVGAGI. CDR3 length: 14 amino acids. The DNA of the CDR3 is TGTGCCAGCAGCCCGTGGGCGGGAGTAGGTGAGCAGTTCTTC. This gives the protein CASSPWAGVGEQFF.

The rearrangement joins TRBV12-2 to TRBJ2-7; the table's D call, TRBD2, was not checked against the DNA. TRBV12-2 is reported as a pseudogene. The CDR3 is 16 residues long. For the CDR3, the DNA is TGTGCAAGTCGCTTAGCAACACTAGCCCACTCCTACGAGCAGTACTTC. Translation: CASRLATLAHSYEQYF.